This T cell receptor (beta chain) was identified during a study of blood T cell repertoires in COVID-19. Study as a whole: COVID-19 samples from acute and convalescent phases originated in the United States, Italy and Spain. Sources were T cells, B-cell-depleted T cells, or PBMCs; the material itself was cDNA or gDNA.

The ends were cut back, 5 bases at V and 5 bases at J, with 4 bases in the middle. The CDR3 sequence is 10 residues long. Germline V lookup: CDR1 DFQATT, CDR2 SNEGSKA (reference sequence). In the original analysis: Estimated nucleated cell counts came from reference gene primer amplification. Clones were read by immunoSEQ multiplex PCR, and TCRdb kept only the in-frame ones, dropping some. V, J and clone size were drawn from that table, and D and trimming were deduced from the DNA. Of 250,000 or so clones in the sample, roughly 90% were seen once. The chain is built from TRBV20-1 and TRBJ2-1; no reliable D call. The receptor was derived from a woman aged 30 to 39 with acute or convalescent COVID-19. The material sequenced was peripheral blood. CDR3 in DNA: TGCAGTGCTTATAACAATGAGCAGTTCTTC. This translates into CSAYNNEQFF.